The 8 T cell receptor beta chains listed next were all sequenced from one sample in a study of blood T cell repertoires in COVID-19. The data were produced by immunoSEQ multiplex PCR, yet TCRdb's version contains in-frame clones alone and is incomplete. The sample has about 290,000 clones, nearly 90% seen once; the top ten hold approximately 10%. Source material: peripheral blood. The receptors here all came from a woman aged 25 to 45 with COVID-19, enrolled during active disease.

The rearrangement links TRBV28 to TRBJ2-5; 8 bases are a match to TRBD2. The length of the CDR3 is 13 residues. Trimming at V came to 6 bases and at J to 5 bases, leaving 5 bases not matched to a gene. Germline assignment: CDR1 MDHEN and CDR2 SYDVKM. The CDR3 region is CASRPRGAETQYF. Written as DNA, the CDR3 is TGTGCCAGCAGGCCGCGGGGGGCGGAGACCCAGTACTTC.

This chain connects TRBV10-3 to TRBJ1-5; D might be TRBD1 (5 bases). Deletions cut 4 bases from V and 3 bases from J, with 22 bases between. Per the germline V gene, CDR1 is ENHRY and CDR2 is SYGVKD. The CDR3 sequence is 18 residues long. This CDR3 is CAISADLQESPFNQPQHF. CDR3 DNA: TGTGCCATCAGTGCTGATTTACAGGAGAGTCCATTCAATCAGCCCCAGCATTTT.

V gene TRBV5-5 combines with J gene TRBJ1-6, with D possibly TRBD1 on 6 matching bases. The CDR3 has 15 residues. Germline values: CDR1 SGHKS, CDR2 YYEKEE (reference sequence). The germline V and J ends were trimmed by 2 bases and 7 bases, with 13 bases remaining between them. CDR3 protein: CASSLQGGQNSPLHF. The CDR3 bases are TGTGCCAGCAGCTTACAGGGAGGGCAAAATTCACCCCTCCACTTT. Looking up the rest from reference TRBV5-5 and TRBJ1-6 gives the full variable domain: DAGVTQSPTHLIKTRGQQVTLRCSPISGHKSVSWYQQVLGQGPQFIFQYYEKEERGRGNFPDRFSARQFPNYSSELNVNALLLGDSALYLCASSLQGGQNSPLHFGNGTRLTVT.

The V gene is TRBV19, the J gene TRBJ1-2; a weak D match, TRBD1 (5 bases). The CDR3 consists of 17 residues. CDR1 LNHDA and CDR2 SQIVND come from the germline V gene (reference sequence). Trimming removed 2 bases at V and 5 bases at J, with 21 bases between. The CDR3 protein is CASSISGGFRTPYGYTF. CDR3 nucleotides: TGTGCCAGTAGTATAAGTGGGGGGTTCCGTACCCCTTATGGCTACACCTTC.

The CDR3 sequence: CASSIRQGDGYTF. For the CDR3, the DNA is TGTGCCAGCAGCATCCGACAGGGGGACGGCTACACCTTC. The chain employs TRBV7-9 and TRBJ1-2, with 9 bases matching TRBD1. J lost 8 bases, V lost 5 bases, and 6 bases had no gene match. The CDR3 contains 13 residues. The germline V gene has CDR1 SEHNR and CDR2 FQNEAQ (reference sequence).

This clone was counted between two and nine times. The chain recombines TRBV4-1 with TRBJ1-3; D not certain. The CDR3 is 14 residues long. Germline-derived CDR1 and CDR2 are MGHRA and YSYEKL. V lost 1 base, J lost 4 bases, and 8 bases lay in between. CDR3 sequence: CASSQGPGGNTIYF. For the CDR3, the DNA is TGCGCCAGCAGCCAAGGCCCAGGAGGAAACACCATATATTTT.

The CDR3 region is CASSSRDRGRDYGYTF. CDR3 DNA sequence: TGTGCCAGCAGCTCTCGGGACAGGGGGCGCGACTATGGCTACACCTTC. The chain is built from TRBV5-6 and TRBJ1-2, with 12 bases lining up with TRBD1. With 3 bases clipped from V and 3 bases from J, the junction kept 6 bases outside the gene matches. The germline V gene encodes CDR1 SGHDT and CDR2 YYEEEE. The CDR3 has 16 amino acids.

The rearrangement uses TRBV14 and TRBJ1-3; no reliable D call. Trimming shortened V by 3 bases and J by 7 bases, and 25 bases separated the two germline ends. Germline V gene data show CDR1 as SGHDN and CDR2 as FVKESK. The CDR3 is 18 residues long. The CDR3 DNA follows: TGTGCCAGCAGCCAGACCCGCCACACACTCCGGGGTATCAACACCATATATTTT. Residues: CASSQTRHTLRGINTIYF.